This TCR beta chain was recorded in a study of T cells after yellow fever vaccination. Study-level findings and limits: A weaker secondary response peaked on day 5, the primary on day 15. Abundant contaminating clonotypes from the bulk population could appear in FACS-sorted repertoires.

This CDR3 spans 12 amino acids. Trimming took 0 bases from V and 8 from J, leaving 10 bases between them. Germline-derived CDR1 and CDR2 are DFQATT and SNEGSKA (reference sequence). TCRdb analysed the 5' RACE reads with MiXCR anew, one entry per CDR3 protein. This sample has approximately 260,000 distinct CDR3 sequences; 5.2% occur once, and the top ten carry more than 3%. About this clonotype: Its target is unknown.

This chain links TRBV20-1 with TRBJ1-2; perhaps TRBD1 as D (5 bases). Material: CD4+ T cells sorted from PBMCs, obtained on the day of the yellow fever booster vaccination. The sequence derives from a man between 18 and 35 years old who received the YFV17D yellow fever vaccine. The CDR3 nucleotides read TGCAGTGCTAGAGAGGCAGGGTTGGGCTACACCTTC. This sequence encodes CSAREAGLGYTF.